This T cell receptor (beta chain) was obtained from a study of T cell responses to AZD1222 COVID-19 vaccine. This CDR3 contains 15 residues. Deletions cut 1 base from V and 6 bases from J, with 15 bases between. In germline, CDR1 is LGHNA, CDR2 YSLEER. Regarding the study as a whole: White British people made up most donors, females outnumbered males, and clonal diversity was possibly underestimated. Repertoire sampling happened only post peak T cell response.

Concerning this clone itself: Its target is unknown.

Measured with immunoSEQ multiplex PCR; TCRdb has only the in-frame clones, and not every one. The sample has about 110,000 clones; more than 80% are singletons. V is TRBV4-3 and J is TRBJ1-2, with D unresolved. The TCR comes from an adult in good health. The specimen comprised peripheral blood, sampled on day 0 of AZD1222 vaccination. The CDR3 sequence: CASSQGRSVGDGYTF. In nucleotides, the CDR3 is TGCGCCAGCAGCCAAGGAAGGTCGGTTGGGGATGGCTACACCTTC.